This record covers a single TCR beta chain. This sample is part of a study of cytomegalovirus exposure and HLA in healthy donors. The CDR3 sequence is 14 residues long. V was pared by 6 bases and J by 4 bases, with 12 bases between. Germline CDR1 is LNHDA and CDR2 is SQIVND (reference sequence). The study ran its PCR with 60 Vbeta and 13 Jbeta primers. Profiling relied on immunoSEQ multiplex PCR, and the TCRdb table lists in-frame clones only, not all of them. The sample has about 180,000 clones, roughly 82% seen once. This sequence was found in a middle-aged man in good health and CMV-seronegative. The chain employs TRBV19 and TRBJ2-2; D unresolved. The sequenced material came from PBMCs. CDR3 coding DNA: TGTGCCAGTAGGCGGAACCCGGGCACCGGGGAGCTGTTTTTT. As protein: CASRRNPGTGELFF.